Only a few counts were recorded for the clone carrying this TCR beta chain. Its antigen is as yet unknown. A read error may account for a junction end that differs from germline. The CDR3 consists of 14 residues. Looked up from germline, CDR1 is MNHGY and CDR2 is SAAAGT. This entry belongs to a study of T cells in localized non-small cell lung cancer. Repertoires were generated with immunoSEQ multiplex PCR, while TCRdb's copy carries only in-frame clones and drops some. The sample includes thousands of clones, around 28% of them seen just once. Study outcomes and limitations: As only one tumor region underwent sequencing, heterogeneity remains possible.

The input for sequencing was normal lung tissue next to the tumor, taken before any cancer treatment. This chain connects TRBV6-8 to TRBJ2-1; a possible D gene is TRBD1 (7 bases). The receptor was isolated from a woman between 35 and 70 years old with stage II squamous cell lung carcinoma. In DNA, the CDR3 is TGTGCCATCAGTGTCGGGACAGCGGGTAATGAGCAGTTCTTC. Protein sequence: CAISVGTAGNEQFF.